This TCR beta chain was documented in a study of shared T cell receptors in the human thymus. Profiling relied on immunoSEQ multiplex PCR, and the TCRdb table lists in-frame clones only, not all of them. This sample has more than 550,000 clones; roughly 88% occur once, and the top ten carry over 0.008%. Germline CDR1 SGHTA, CDR2 FQGNSA. Trimming pared 0 bases from V and 3 bases from J, leaving 11 bases between. CDR3 size: 15 residues. These data are also associated with another study on human thymus T cells.

The rearrangement uses TRBV7-2 and TRBJ2-5; tentatively, D is TRBD1 (6 bases). Sequenced sample: thymocytes. The receptor was derived from a girl under two years old with a congenital heart defect. DNA for the CDR3: TGTGCCAGCAGCTTAGCCAGGGGAGACAAAGAGACCCAGTACTTC. This gives the protein CASSLARGDKETQYF.